The 20 T cell receptor beta chains in this list originate from one sample, sequenced in a study of OX40 agonist ivuxolimab in advanced cancers. Sequencing was performed with immunoSEQ multiplex PCR; in TCRdb, only in-frame clones are kept and a portion is missing. The repertoire holds roughly 53,000 clones, 80% to 85% seen once, with under 5.5% in the top ten. Sequenced here: CD4+ or CD8+ T cells sorted from blood, sampled in a trial of the OX40 agonist ivuxolimab. These receptor sequences come from an adult with an advanced solid tumor such as melanoma, head and neck, liver or kidney cancer.

The CDR3 is CASSLLGSSSYEQYF. CDR3 DNA: TGTGCCAGCAGTTTATTAGGTAGCAGCTCCTACGAGCAGTACTTC. The rearrangement joins TRBV27 to TRBJ2-7; D is ambiguous. Germline lookup yields CDR1 MNHEY and CDR2 SMNVEV (reference sequence). The CDR3 covers 15 residues. Trimming removed 1 base at V and 0 bases at J, with 10 bases between.

V is TRBV7-9 and J is TRBJ1-1; TRBD1 agrees at 8 bases. The germline V gene has CDR1 SEHNR and CDR2 FQNEAQ (reference sequence). CDR3 length equals 16 residues. V lost 3 bases to trimming and J lost 11 bases; unmatched junction nucleotides: 17. CDR3 nucleotides: TGTGCCAGCAGCTTGCCTAAGGCAGGGGGCGAAATCGGGGCTTTCTTT. Translated: CASSLPKAGGEIGAFF.

Remarks on this clone: This sample also contains other DNA sequences that code for the same CDR3. The V gene is TRBV7-6, the J gene TRBJ2-5, with 7 bases aligning to TRBD1. V lost 5 bases and J lost 5; bases outside the gene matches: 8. The CDR3 has 14 amino acids. Germline V gene sequence: CDR1 SGHVS, CDR2 FNYEAQ. The CDR3 DNA sequence: TGTGCCAGCAGCGTGTCCGGGACAGCGGAGACCCAGTACTTC. This sequence encodes CASSVSGTAETQYF.

The rearrangement links TRBV14 to TRBJ1-1; 7 nucleotides agree with TRBD1. CDR3 length: 15 amino acids. Germline values: CDR1 SGHDN, CDR2 FVKESK. Trimming at V came to 6 bases and at J to 1 base, leaving 8 bases not matched to a gene. The CDR3 sequence is CASRYTGTANTEAFF. CDR3 in DNA: TGTGCCAGCAGATACACCGGGACAGCGAACACTGAAGCTTTCTTT.

V gene TRBV4-1 combines with J gene TRBJ2-2; no clear D. Germline assignment: CDR1 MGHRA and CDR2 YSYEKL. The CDR3 covers 14 residues. The V and J ends lost 0 bases and 6 bases respectively, with 8 bases between them. The CDR3 DNA follows: TGCGCCAGCAGCCAAGACGACATGCCCGGGGAGCTGTTTTTT. It translates to CASSQDDMPGELFF.

This clone was seen once. This chain connects TRBV7-3 to TRBJ2-7; TRBD2 matches 7 bases. CDR3 length: 14 amino acids. CDR1 is SGHTA, CDR2 FQGTGA, per germline. Germline trimming cut 2 bases from V and 6 bases from J; bases unmatched to any gene: 7. This chain's CDR3 is CASSLGGSTSEQYF. In DNA form, the CDR3 reads TGTGCCAGCAGCTTAGGCGGGAGTACTTCCGAGCAGTACTTC.

The V call is TRBV25-1, the J call TRBJ2-7, with unresolved D. CDR1 and CDR2 from the germline V gene are MGHDK and SYGVNS. The length of the CDR3 is 12 residues. The V and J ends lost 3 bases and 3 bases respectively, with 6 bases between them. This CDR3 is CASSDRIYEQYF. CDR3 nucleotide sequence: TGTGCCAGCAGTGACAGGATCTACGAGCAGTACTTC.

This chain links TRBV5-4 with TRBJ1-4, with TRBD1 identical over 8 bases. Germline V gene sequence: CDR1 SGHNT, CDR2 YYREEE (reference sequence). With 0 bases clipped from V and 8 bases from J, the junction kept 6 bases outside the gene matches. There are 15 residues in the CDR3. CDR3 DNA: TGTGCCAGCAGCTTGGGACAGGGGACGGGGGAAAAACTGTTTTTT. Its protein product is CASSLGQGTGEKLFF.

The chain joins TRBV4-2 to TRBJ2-3, with D unclear. This CDR3 region has 17 residues. V dropped 4 bases and J dropped 1 base, with 18 bases sitting between them. Germline values: CDR1 LGHNA, CDR2 YNFKEQ. For the CDR3, the DNA is TGTGCCAGCAGCCCGTATTCGAGCGTTTTAGGCACAGATACGCAGTATTTT. This encodes CASSPYSSVLGTDTQYF.

V usage is TRBV5-8 and J usage is TRBJ2-1, with 12 bases aligning to TRBD2. The trim removed 2 bases at V and 3 bases at J, leaving 12 bases unmatched. Germline V lookup: CDR1 SGHTS, CDR2 YDEGEE. The CDR3 consists of 19 residues. CDR3: CASSLLGLAGVTHYNEQFF. In DNA form, the CDR3 reads TGTGCCAGCAGCTTATTGGGACTAGCGGGCGTAACTCACTACAATGAGCAGTTCTTC.

This chain uses TRBV4-2 with TRBJ2-5; a possible D gene is TRBD1 (6 bases). From germline, CDR1 is LGHNA and CDR2 YNFKEQ. V lost 0 bases, J lost 4 bases, and 9 bases lay in between. The CDR3 consists of 14 residues. The CDR3 nucleotides are TGTGCCAGCAGCCAAGATCCCAGGGGAGAGACCCAGTACTTC. It codes for CASSQDPRGETQYF.

The gene calls are TRBV4-3 and TRBJ1-6; tentatively, D is TRBD1 (6 bases). CDR1 is LGHNA and CDR2 is YSLEER in the germline V gene. The CDR3 has 16 amino acids. V was clipped by 4 bases and J by 5 bases, with 15 bases between them. The CDR3 sequence is CASSRSTGLNNSPLHF. DNA of the CDR3: TGCGCCAGCAGCCGATCCACAGGGCTAAATAATTCACCCCTCCACTTT.

Only one count was recorded for this clone. V and J are TRBV7-9 and TRBJ1-2; D is unresolved. Trimming cost V 3 bases and J 5 bases, with 10 bases left between them. CDR3 length: 13 residues. Germline CDR1 SEHNR, CDR2 FQNEAQ (reference sequence). CDR3 loop: CASSLGTAYGYTF. Here the CDR3 DNA reads TGTGCCAGCAGCTTGGGTACCGCATATGGCTACACCTTC.

This rearrangement joins TRBV18 to TRBJ2-7; no definite D call. V lost 3 bases, J lost 3 bases, and 6 bases lay in between. The germline gives CDR1 KGHSH, CDR2 LQKENI. This CDR3 is 12 amino acids long. CDR3 amino acids: CASSPLFYEQYF. CDR3 sequence (DNA): TGTGCCAGCTCACCTCTCTTCTACGAGCAGTACTTC.

This clone was seen only a few times. The rearrangement links TRBV10-2 to TRBJ1-1, with D possibly being TRBD1 (6 bases). The V gene lost 3 bases and the J gene lost 7 bases, with 12 bases spanning the gap. Germline CDR1 and CDR2: WSHSY and SAAADI. The CDR3 spans 13 residues. The CDR3 is CASSDRGVSEAFF. CDR3 DNA sequence: TGCGCCAGCAGTGATAGGGGGGTCAGTGAAGCTTTCTTT.

The J gene is TRBJ2-2, the V gene TRBV11-3, with D unclear. V was pared by 5 bases and J by 5 bases, with 12 bases between. The CDR3 is made up of 14 amino acids. CDR1 and CDR2 (germline): SGHNT, YENEEA. The CDR3, as DNA: TGTGCCAGCAGCCCCCGTATTGGGACCGGGGAGCTGTTTTTT. Amino acid sequence: CASSPRIGTGELFF.

This clone showed up just a few times. This chain connects TRBV5-5 to TRBJ2-7; the match to TRBD2 covers 9 bases. With V trimmed by 2 bases and J by 1 base, 7 bases remained unmatched. Germline V lookup: CDR1 SGHKS, CDR2 YYEKEE (reference sequence). CDR3 length: 16 residues. CDR3 coding DNA: TGTGCCAGCAGCTTAAGGCTAGCGGGGTTGTCCTACGAGCAGTACTTC. Translated: CASSLRLAGLSYEQYF.

The chain combines TRBV10-3 with TRBJ2-2; a possible D gene is TRBD1 (5 bases). V was clipped by 0 bases and J by 1 base, with 6 bases between them. The germline CDR1 and CDR2 sequences are ENHRY and SYGVKD. This CDR3 contains 15 residues. The CDR3 is CAISESGQNTGELFF. In DNA, the CDR3 is TGTGCCATCAGTGAGTCAGGACAGAACACCGGGGAGCTGTTTTTT.

The V call is TRBV27, the J call TRBJ1-5; TRBD1 aligns across 8 bases. With V trimmed by 2 bases and J by 6 bases, 15 bases remained unmatched. CDR3 length: 18 amino acids. From germline, CDR1 is MNHEY and CDR2 SMNVEV (reference sequence). The CDR3 nucleotides are TGTGCCAGCAGTTTAAGTGGAGCAGGGGGCGCGGGTCTTCAGCCCCAGCATTTT. It codes for CASSLSGAGGAGLQPQHF.

This clone was detected once. The V and J genes are TRBV19 and TRBJ1-1, with 8 bases identical to TRBD1. The CDR3 sequence is 15 residues long. Germline V gene lookup returns CDR1 LNHDA and CDR2 SQIVND (reference sequence). The V segment lost 1 base and the J segment 3 bases; nucleotides outside the gene matches: 4. The CDR3 reads CASSIVGQGHTEAFF. The CDR3 DNA reads TGTGCCAGTAGTATAGTTGGACAGGGACACACTGAAGCTTTCTTT. The whole variable domain, filled in from reference TRBV19 and TRBJ1-1, reads DGGITQSPKYLFRKEGQNVTLSCEQNLNHDAMYWYRQDPGQGLRLIYYSQIVNDFQKGDIAEGYSVSREKKESFPLTVTSAQKNPTAFYLCASSIVGQGHTEAFFGQGTRLTVV.